This T cell receptor (beta chain) was recovered during a study of OX40 agonist ivuxolimab in advanced cancers. Overall study context: With a range of roughly 20 to 80, age averaged about 59 years, and around 83% were male. Study results and limitations: On average, CD8+ T cells had more expanded clones than CD4+. With doses of 0.1 to 3.0 mg/kg, CD4+ and CD8+ blood T cells had undergone clonal expansion by week 6.

On this clone: Its antigen remains unknown.

Profiled with immunoSEQ multiplex PCR; TCRdb holds only in-frame clones, not every one. The data contain 12,000 to 15,000 clones, roughly 89% of them seen just once; the ten biggest clones take up 20% to 30%. Germline CDR1 reads MNHNS; CDR2 reads SASEGT. Trimming stripped 6 bases from V and 0 bases from J, with 9 bases between. This CDR3 is built from 14 residues. The V and J genes are TRBV6-1 and TRBJ2-1; no firm D call. This receptor was obtained from an adult with an advanced solid tumor such as melanoma, head and neck, liver or kidney cancer. This sample comprised CD4+ or CD8+ T cells sorted from blood, obtained in a trial of the OX40 agonist ivuxolimab. DNA for the CDR3: TGTGCCAGCAGCGACCGTAGCTCCTACAATGAGCAGTTCTTC. Translation: CASSDRSSYNEQFF.